This T cell receptor (beta chain) is from a study of regulatory T cells in long-lasting Graves disease. The V segment lost 5 bases and the J segment 4 bases; nucleotides outside the gene matches: 16. The CDR3 loop spans 18 amino acids. Germline V gene sequence: CDR1 SGHTA, CDR2 FQGNSA. This clonotype was counted at least ten times. Researchers made TCR beta libraries by using iRepertoire HTBI primers and running Arm-PCR on CDR3 regions. TCRdb re-called the multiplex PCR reads with MiXCR, one entry per CDR3 protein. The repertoire holds 200,000 to 250,000 distinct CDR3 sequences, with roughly 21% as singletons. Time point denoted: newly diagnosed GD, antithyroid drugs for less than 3 months. Extracted PBMC RNA gave rise to the TCR library. Per American Thyroid Association guidelines, Graves' disease was diagnosed.

The sample consisted of peripheral blood mononuclear cells (PBMCs), taken at new diagnosis, from a patient treated with antithyroid drugs. This TCR was recovered from a female donor with Graves disease. The chain has TRBV7-2 and TRBJ2-3; the match to TRBD2 covers 9 bases. CDR3 DNA sequence: TGTGCCAGCAGCCCTATCCCGGGACTAGCAGGCCCCCCAGATACGCAGTATTTT. Its protein product is CASSPIPGLAGPPDTQYF.